This T cell receptor (beta chain) emerged from a study of CD8+ T cells in alopecia areata. Study results and limitations: More clonal than normal scalp was lesional scalp, particularly alopecia totalis/universalis. Sequences from scalp samples also cover resident alphabeta T cells of normal skin.

Extracted RNA was reverse transcribed into cDNA, the sequencing template. Some clones are missing from TCRdb's copy, which holds only in-frame ones; the method was immunoSEQ multiplex PCR. The sample holds hundreds of thousands of clones, 57% seen once. V was clipped by 4 bases and J by 3 bases; unmatched bases: 5. Germline lookup yields CDR1 SQVTM and CDR2 ANQGSEA. The CDR3 covers 14 residues. Those with alopecia areata gave lesional scalp punch biopsies and peripheral blood. PBMC-derived CD4+ and CD8+ T cells were sorted. Points on this clone: What it binds is unknown.

Sequenced here: CD4+ T cells sorted from blood, sampled at week 0. V gene TRBV29-1 combines with J gene TRBJ2-1; 8 nucleotides line up with TRBD1. The TCR sequence derives from a human donor with alopecia areata. CDR3 nucleotide sequence: TGCAGCGTTGTGGGACAGGATCTCTACAATGAGCAGTTCTTC. Its protein product is CSVVGQDLYNEQFF.